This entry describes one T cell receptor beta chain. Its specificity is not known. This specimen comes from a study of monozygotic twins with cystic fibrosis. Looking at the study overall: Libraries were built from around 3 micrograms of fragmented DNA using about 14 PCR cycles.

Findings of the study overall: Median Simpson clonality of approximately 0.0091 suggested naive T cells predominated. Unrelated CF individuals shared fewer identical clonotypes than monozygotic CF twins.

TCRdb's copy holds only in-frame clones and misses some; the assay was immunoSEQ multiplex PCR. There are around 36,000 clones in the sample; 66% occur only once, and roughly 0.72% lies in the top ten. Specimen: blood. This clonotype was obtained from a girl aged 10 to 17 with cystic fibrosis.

CDR3 bases: TGCAGTGCTAGAGAGTACGAGCAGTACGTC. Translated, it gives CSAREYEQYV. The chain carries TRBV20-1 and TRBJ2-7; D uncertain. V lost 0 bases, J lost 4 bases, and 1 base lay in between. Germline values: CDR1 DFQATT, CDR2 SNEGSKA (reference sequence). The CDR3 runs 10 residues.